A selection of T cell receptor beta chains follows, all from one sample in a study of blood T cell repertoires in COVID-19. Clones were sequenced by immunoSEQ multiplex PCR, and TCRdb holds only the in-frame ones, with some missing. This sample has approximately 110,000 clones; approximately 79% occur once, and the top ten carry under 25%. Sequences were obtained from peripheral blood. All receptors derive from a man aged 65 to 85 with active or convalescent COVID-19. CDR3s include the opening cysteine and the closing phenylalanine or tryptophan. A D gene is named only where the DNA matches it firmly. Clone sizes are given selectively: once, few, many, or a class where the clone is expanded.

TRBJ2-1,TRBV4-1,NA,TRBD2,16,CASSPLAGGPVNEQFF,TGCGCCAGCAGCCCCTTAGCGGGAGGGCCGGTGAATGAGCAGTTCTTC
TRBJ1-2,TRBV24-1,NA,NA,14,CATSDPGQAYGYTF,TGTGCCACCAGTGACCCCGGACAAGCCTATGGCTACACCTTC
TRBJ1-1,TRBV2,NA,NA,13,CASSQQANTEAFF,TGTGCCAGCAGTCAGCAGGCGAACACTGAAGCTTTCTTT
TRBJ2-7,TRBV5-1,NA,TRBD2,14,CARSVGAGGHEQYF,TGCGCCCGCAGCGTGGGAGCGGGGGGGCACGAGCAGTACTTC
TRBJ1-1,TRBV7-8,NA,NA,16,CASSSLNPRVATEAFF,TGTGCCAGCAGCTCGTTGAATCCCAGGGTCGCCACTGAAGCTTTCTTT
TRBJ2-2,TRBV18,NA,TRBD1,16,CASSPTGGANTGELFF,TGTGCCAGCTCACCGACAGGGGGCGCGAACACCGGGGAGCTGTTTTTT
TRBJ1-1,TRBV5-8,few,TRBD1,13,CASSLGLPGGAFF,TGTGCCAGCAGCTTGGGTTTACCAGGGGGAGCTTTCTTT
TRBJ1-2,TRBV27,NA,TRBD1,15,CASSFQGQANYGYTF,TGTGCCAGCAGTTTCCAGGGACAGGCTAACTATGGCTACACCTTC
TRBJ1-5,TRBV20-1,NA,NA,13,CSASAQVNQPQHF,TGCAGTGCTAGTGCACAGGTCAATCAGCCCCAGCATTTT
TRBJ1-3,TRBV12-5,few,TRBD1,13,CASGQGGADTIYF,TGTGCTAGTGGCCAGGGGGGAGCGGACACCATATATTTT
TRBJ2-2,TRBV27,NA,TRBD2,16,CASKFQAGGHTGELFF,TGTGCCAGCAAGTTTCAAGCGGGAGGCCACACCGGGGAGCTGTTTTTT
TRBJ2-1,TRBV3-1/TRBV3-2,NA,TRBD1,15,CASSLRDRGWDEQFF,TGTGCCAGCAGCCTCCGGGACAGGGGTTGGGATGAGCAGTTCTTC
TRBJ2-5,TRBV11-2,NA,NA,13,CASSLRLQETQYF,TGTGCCAGCAGCTTAAGACTACAAGAGACCCAGTACTTC
TRBJ1-6,TRBV7-9,NA,NA,11,CASSLNSPLHF,TGTGCCAGCAGTCTAAATTCACCCCTCCACTTT
TRBJ1-5,TRBV21-1,NA,NA,14,CASRADRGYQPQHF,TGTGCCAGCAGGGCCGACAGGGGATACCAGCCCCAGCATTTT
TRBJ1-1,TRBV5-1,NA,NA,15,CASSSGWGSFTEAFF,TGCGCCAGCAGCTCGGGGTGGGGATCGTTCACTGAAGCTTTCTTT
TRBJ2-2,TRBV5-1,NA,NA,14,CASSPTLNTGELFF,TGCGCCAGCAGCCCGACACTTAACACCGGGGAGCTGTTTTTT
TRBJ1-6,TRBV5-1,NA,TRBD1,14,CASSLTGADSPLHF,TGCGCCAGCAGCTTGACAGGGGCTGATTCACCCCTCCACTTT
TRBJ1-2,TRBV7-2,NA,NA,17,CASSLSVGSSPLYGYTF,TGTGCCAGCAGCTTATCGGTCGGGTCCTCGCCCCTCTATGGCTACACCTTC
TRBJ2-7,TRBV27,NA,TRBD2,15,CASSSGTSGLGEQYF,TGTGCCAGCAGTTCGGGGACTAGCGGGTTAGGCGAGCAGTACTTC
TRBJ1-6,TRBV10-2,NA,NA,14,CASKEGQYNSPLHF,TGCGCCAGCAAGGAGGGGCAGTATAATTCACCCCTCCACTTT
TRBJ1-6,TRBV2,NA,NA,14,CASNWVGEISPLHF,TGTGCCAGCAATTGGGTTGGAGAGATTTCACCCCTCCACTTT
TRBJ2-2,TRBV5-6,few,NA,12,CASSSGTGELFF,TGTGCCAGCAGCTCGGGGACCGGGGAGCTGTTTTTT
TRBJ2-4,TRBV5-1,NA,NA,14,CASSLGQNGDIQYF,TGCGCCAGCAGCTTGGGACAGAATGGGGACATTCAGTACTTC
TRBJ2-3,TRBV4-2,NA,TRBD2,18,CASSRTSGGSPPTDTQYF,TGTGCCAGCAGCCGGACTAGCGGGGGGTCTCCGCCCACAGATACGCAGTATTTT
TRBJ1-1,TRBV19,NA,TRBD1,13,CASLDRANTEAFF,TGTGCCAGTTTGGACAGGGCGAACACTGAAGCTTTCTTT
TRBJ1-5,TRBV5-6,few,NA,14,CASSLGRVGQPQHF,TGTGCCAGCAGCTTGGGCAGGGTCGGACAGCCCCAGCATTTT
TRBJ1-4,TRBV28,NA,NA,14,CASSAPRGGEKLFF,TGTGCCAGCAGTGCTCCTAGAGGGGGTGAAAAACTGTTTTTT
TRBJ2-1,TRBV5-1,NA,TRBD1,17,CASTPGQGVWSYNEQFF,TGCGCCAGCACCCCGGGACAGGGGGTTTGGTCCTACAATGAGCAGTTCTTC
TRBJ1-5,TRBV19,NA,NA,13,CATHRGRGQPQHF,TGTGCCACTCACAGAGGCCGGGGTCAGCCCCAGCATTTT
TRBJ1-2,TRBV3-1/TRBV3-2,NA,NA,12,CASSQEGDAYTF,TGTGCCAGCAGCCAAGAAGGAGATGCCTACACCTTC
TRBJ2-1,TRBV18,NA,NA,12,CASSPSWNEQFF,TGTGCCAGCTCCCCTAGCTGGAATGAGCAGTTCTTC
TRBJ1-3,TRBV3-1/TRBV3-2,few,NA,15,CASSFGTESGNTIYF,TGTGCCAGCAGCTTTGGGACTGAGTCTGGAAACACCATATATTTT
TRBJ1-1,TRBV6-5,NA,TRBD1,14,CASSLRTGDTEAFF,TGTGCCAGCAGTCTACGGACAGGGGACACTGAAGCTTTCTTT
TRBJ2-3,TRBV7-3,many,NA,13,CASSPPGTDTQYF,TGTGCCAGCAGCCCCCCGGGCACAGATACGCAGTATTTT
TRBJ1-1,TRBV12-5,NA,TRBD1,12,CASGPQGPEAFF,TGTGCTAGTGGCCCACAGGGGCCAGAAGCTTTCTTT
TRBJ2-5,TRBV6-5,once,TRBD2,15,CASSLLAGAQETQYF,TGTGCCAGCAGTCTACTAGCGGGGGCCCAAGAGACCCAGTACTTC
TRBJ2-6,TRBV2,NA,NA,18,CASRGPIEYSSGANVLTF,TGTGCCAGCAGGGGGCCCATAGAATATAGCTCTGGGGCCAACGTCCTGACTTTC
TRBJ1-4,TRBV28,NA,NA,13,CASSLFLGWDTIF,TGTGCCAGCAGTTTATTTCTAGGTTGGGACACGATTTTT